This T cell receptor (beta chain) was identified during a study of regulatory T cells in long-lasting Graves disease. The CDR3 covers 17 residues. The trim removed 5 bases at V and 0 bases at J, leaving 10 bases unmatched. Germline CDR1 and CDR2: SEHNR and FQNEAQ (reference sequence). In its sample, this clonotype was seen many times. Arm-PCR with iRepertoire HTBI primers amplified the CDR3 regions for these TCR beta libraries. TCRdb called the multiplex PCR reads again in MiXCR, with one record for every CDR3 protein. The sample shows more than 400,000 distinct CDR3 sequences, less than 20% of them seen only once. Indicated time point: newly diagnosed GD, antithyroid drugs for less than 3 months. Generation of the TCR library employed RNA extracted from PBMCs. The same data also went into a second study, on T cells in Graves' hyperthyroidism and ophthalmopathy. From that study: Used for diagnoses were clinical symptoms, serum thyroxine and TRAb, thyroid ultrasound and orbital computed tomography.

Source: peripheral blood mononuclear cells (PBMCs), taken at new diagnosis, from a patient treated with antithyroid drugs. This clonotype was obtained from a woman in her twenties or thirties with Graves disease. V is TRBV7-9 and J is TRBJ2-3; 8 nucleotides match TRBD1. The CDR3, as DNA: TGTGCCAGCAGCCTACCCCTGACAGGGGCTAGCACAGATACGCAGTATTTT. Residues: CASSLPLTGASTDTQYF.